This T cell receptor (beta chain) was observed in a study of T cell repertoires in cytomegalovirus infection. TCRdb itself ran the reads through MiXCR, one entry per CDR3 protein. The data show about 490,000 distinct CDR3 sequences, about 10% seen once. The CDR3 spans 11 residues. V shed 10 bases and J 5 bases; nucleotides not matched to a gene: 4. Germline CDR1 and CDR2: MNHEY and SVGAGI. This clonotype showed up many times. This sequence was found in a human donor in good health (CMV status not recorded). Some clones in this sample may be carry-over from other donors' samples. The chain carries TRBV6-5 and TRBJ1-1; 7 bases fit TRBD1. The specimen sequenced was PBMCs. The CDR3 loop reads CATTGETEAFF. As DNA, the CDR3 is TGTGCCACAACAGGGGAAACTGAAGCTTTCTTT.